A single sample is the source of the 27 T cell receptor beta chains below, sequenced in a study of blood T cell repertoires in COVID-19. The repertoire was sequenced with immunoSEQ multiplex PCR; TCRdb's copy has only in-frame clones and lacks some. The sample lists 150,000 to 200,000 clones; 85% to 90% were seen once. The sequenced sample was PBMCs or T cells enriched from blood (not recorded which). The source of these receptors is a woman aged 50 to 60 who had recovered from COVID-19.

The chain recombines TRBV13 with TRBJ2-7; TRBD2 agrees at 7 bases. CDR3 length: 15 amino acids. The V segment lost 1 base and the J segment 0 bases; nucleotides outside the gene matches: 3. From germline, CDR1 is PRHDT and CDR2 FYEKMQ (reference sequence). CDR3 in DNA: TGTGCCAGCAGCTTAGAAGGGAGGGGCTCCTACGAGCAGTACTTC. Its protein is CASSLEGRGSYEQYF. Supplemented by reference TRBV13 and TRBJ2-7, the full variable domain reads AAGVIQSPRHLIKEKRETATLKCYPIPRHDTVYWYQQGPGQDPQFLISFYEKMQSDKGSIPDRFSAQQFSDYHSELNMSSLELGDSALYFCASSLEGRGSYEQYFGPGTRLTVT.

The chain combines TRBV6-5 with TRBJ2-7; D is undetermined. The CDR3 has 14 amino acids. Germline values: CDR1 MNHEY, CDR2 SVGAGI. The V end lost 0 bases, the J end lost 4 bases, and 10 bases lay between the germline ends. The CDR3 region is CASSYSAGRYEQYF. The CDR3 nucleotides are TGTGCCAGCAGTTACTCCGCAGGAAGGTACGAGCAGTACTTC.

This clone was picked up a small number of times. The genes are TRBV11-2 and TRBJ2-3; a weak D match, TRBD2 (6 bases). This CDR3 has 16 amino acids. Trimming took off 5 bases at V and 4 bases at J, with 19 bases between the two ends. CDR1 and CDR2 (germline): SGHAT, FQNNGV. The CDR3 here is CASSLGNSGFSDTQYF. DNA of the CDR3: TGTGCCAGCAGCCTCGGCAATAGCGGTTTTTCAGATACGCAGTATTTT.

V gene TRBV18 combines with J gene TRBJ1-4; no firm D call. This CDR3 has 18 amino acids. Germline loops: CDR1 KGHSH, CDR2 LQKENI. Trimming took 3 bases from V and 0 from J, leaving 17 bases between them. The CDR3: CASSPLFASLATNEKLFF. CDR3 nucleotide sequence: TGTGCCAGCTCACCTCTTTTCGCAAGCCTTGCAACTAATGAAAAACTGTTTTTT.

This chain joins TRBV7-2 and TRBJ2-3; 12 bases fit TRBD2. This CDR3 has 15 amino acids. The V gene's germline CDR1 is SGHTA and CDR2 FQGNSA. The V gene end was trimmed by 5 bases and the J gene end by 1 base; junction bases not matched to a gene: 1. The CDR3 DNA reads TGTGCCAGCAGCAGGACTAGCGGGGGCACAGATACGCAGTATTTT. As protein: CASSRTSGGTDTQYF.

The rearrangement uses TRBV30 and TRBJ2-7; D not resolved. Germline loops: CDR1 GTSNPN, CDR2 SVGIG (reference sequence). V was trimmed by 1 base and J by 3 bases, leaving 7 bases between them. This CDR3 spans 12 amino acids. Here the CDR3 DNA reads TGTGCCTGGAGTGCCGACATCTACGAGCAGTACTTC. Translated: CAWSADIYEQYF.

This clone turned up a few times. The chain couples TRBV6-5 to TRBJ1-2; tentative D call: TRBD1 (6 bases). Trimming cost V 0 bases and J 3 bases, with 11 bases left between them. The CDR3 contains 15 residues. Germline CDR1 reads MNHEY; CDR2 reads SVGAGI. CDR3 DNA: TGTGCCAGCAGTTACTCTTCAAAGGGGGACTATGGCTACACCTTC. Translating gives CASSYSSKGDYGYTF.

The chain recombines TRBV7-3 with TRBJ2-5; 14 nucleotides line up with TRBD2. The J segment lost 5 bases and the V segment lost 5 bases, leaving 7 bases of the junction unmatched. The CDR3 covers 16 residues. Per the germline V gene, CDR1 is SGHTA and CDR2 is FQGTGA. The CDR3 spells CASSTGLAGDTETQYF. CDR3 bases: TGTGCCAGCAGCACGGGACTAGCGGGGGATACGGAGACCCAGTACTTC.

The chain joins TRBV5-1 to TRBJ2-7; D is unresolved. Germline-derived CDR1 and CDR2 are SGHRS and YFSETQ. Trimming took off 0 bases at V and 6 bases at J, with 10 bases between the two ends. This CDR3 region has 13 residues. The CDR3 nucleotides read TGCGCCAGCAGCTTGGATATCTTGTCCGAGCAGTACTTC. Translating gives CASSLDILSEQYF.

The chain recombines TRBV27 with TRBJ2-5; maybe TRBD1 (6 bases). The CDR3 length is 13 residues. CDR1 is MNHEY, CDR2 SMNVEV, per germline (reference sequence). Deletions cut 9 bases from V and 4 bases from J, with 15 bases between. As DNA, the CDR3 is TGTGCCAGTGCAACAGGGTTAAGAGAGACCCAGTACTTC. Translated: CASATGLRETQYF.

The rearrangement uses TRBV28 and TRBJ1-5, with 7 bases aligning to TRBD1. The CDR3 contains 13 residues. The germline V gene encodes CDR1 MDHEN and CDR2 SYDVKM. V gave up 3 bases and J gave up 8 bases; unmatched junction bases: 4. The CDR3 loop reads CASSFDREKPQHF. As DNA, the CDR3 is TGTGCCAGCAGTTTCGACAGGGAAAAGCCCCAGCATTTT. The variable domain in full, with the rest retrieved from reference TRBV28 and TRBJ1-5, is DVKVTQSSRYLVKRTGEKVFLECVQDMDHENMFWYRQDPGLGLRLIYFSYDVKMKEKGDIPEGYSVSREKKERFSLILESASTNQTSMYLCASSFDREKPQHFGDGTRLSIL.

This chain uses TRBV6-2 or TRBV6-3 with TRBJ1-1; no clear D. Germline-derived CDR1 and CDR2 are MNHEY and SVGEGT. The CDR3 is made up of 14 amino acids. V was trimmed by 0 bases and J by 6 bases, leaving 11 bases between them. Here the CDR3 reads CASSYSTIGAEAFF. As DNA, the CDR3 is TGTGCCAGCAGTTACTCGACTATCGGGGCTGAAGCTTTCTTT.

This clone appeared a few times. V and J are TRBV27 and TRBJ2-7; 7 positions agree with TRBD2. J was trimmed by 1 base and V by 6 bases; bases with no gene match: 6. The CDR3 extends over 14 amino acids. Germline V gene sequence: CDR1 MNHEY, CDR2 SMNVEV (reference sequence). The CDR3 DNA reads TGTGCCAGCAGAGCAGCGGGGCCTTCCTACGAGCAGTACTTC. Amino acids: CASRAAGPSYEQYF.

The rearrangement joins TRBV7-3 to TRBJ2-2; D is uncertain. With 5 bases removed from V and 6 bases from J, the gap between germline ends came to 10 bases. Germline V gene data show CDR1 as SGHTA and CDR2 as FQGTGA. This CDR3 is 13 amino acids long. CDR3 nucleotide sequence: TGTGCCAGCAGCCCCCTCCGCGCCGGGGAGCTGTTTTTT. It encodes CASSPLRAGELFF.

The CDR3 here is CASSFRGFAGNTIYF. In nucleotides, the CDR3 is TGCGCCAGCAGCTTTAGGGGATTCGCTGGAAACACCATATATTTT. The chain employs TRBV5-1 and TRBJ1-3, with D perhaps matching TRBD1 (5 bases). Germline V gives CDR1 SGHRS, CDR2 YFSETQ. This CDR3 contains 15 residues. V was pared by 2 bases and J by 2 bases, with 11 bases between.

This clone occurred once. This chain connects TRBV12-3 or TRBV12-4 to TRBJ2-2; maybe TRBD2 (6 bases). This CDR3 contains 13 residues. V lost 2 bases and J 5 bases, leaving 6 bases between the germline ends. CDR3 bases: TGTGCCAGCAGTTTACGGGGGACCGGGGAGCTGTTTTTT. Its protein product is CASSLRGTGELFF.

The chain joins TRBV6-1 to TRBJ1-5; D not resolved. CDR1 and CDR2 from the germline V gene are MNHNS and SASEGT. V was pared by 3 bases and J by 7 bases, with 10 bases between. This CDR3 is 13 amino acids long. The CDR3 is CASSEVGDQPQHF. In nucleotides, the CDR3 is TGTGCCAGCAGTGAGGTGGGAGACCAGCCCCAGCATTTT.

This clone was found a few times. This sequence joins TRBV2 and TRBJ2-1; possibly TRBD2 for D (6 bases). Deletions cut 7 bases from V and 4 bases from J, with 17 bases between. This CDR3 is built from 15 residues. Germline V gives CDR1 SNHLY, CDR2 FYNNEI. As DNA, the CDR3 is TGTGCCAGCAACAAAGGAGGGACGTGGTACAATGAGCAGTTCTTC. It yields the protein CASNKGGTWYNEQFF. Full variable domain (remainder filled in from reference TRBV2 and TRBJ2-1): EPEVTQTPSHQVTQMGQEVILRCVPISNHLYFYWYRQILGQKVEFLVSFYNNEISEKSEIFDDQFSVERPDGSNFTLKIRSTKLEDSAMYFCASNKGGTWYNEQFFGPGTRLTVL.

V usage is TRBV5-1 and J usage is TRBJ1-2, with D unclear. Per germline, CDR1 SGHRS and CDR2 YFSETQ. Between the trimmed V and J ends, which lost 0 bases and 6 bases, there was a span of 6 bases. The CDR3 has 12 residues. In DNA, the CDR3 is TGCGCCAGCAGCTTGGCCGGGGATGGCTACACCTTC. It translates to CASSLAGDGYTF.

Written as DNA, the CDR3 is TGTGCCAGCAGCTTTCTCCGGGGGGGCGGAGTCAATGAGCAGTTCTTC. It translates to CASSFLRGGGVNEQFF. The V and J genes are TRBV7-8 and TRBJ2-1; 8 bases agree with TRBD2. CDR3 size: 16 residues. Germline loops: CDR1 SGHVS, CDR2 FQNEAQ. V lost 3 bases and J lost 6; bases outside the gene matches: 10.

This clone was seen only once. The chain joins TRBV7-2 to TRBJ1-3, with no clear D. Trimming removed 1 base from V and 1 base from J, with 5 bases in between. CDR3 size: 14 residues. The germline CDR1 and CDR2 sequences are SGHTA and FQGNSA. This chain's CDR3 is CASSLDYSGNTIYF. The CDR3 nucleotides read TGTGCCAGCAGCTTAGATTATTCTGGAAACACCATATATTTT.

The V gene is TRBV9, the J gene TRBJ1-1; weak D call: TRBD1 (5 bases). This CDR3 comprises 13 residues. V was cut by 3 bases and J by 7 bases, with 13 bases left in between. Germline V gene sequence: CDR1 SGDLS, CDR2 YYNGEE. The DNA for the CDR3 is TGTGCCAGCAGCGGGGTGGGGGGACTTGAAGCTTTCTTT. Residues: CASSGVGGLEAFF.

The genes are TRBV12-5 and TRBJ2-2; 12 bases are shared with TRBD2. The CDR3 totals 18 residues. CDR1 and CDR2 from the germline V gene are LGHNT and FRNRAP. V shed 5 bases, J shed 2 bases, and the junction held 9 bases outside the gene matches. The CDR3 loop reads CASGLGLAGGRNTGELFF. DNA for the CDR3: TGTGCTAGTGGTCTGGGGCTAGCGGGGGGGCGTAACACCGGGGAGCTGTTTTTT.

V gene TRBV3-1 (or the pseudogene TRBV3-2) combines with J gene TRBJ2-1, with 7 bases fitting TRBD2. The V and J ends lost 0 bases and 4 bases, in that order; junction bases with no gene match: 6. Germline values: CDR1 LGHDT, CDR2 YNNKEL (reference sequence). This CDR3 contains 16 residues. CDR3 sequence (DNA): TGTGCCAGCAGCCAAGACCCCGGGCGGGGGTACAATGAGCAGTTCTTC. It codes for CASSQDPGRGYNEQFF.

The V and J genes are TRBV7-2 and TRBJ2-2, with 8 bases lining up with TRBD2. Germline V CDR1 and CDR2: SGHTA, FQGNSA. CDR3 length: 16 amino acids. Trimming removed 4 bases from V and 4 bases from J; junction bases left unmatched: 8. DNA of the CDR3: TGTGCCAGCAGCTCCCAGCGGGGGTCGGGCACCGGGGAGCTGTTTTTT. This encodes CASSSQRGSGTGELFF.

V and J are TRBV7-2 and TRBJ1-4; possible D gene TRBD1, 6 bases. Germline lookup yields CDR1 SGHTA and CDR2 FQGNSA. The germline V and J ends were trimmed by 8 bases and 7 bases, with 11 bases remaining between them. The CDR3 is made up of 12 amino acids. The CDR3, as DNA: TGTGCCAGCGCCCAGGGGCCTGAAAAACTGTTTTTT. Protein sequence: CASAQGPEKLFF.

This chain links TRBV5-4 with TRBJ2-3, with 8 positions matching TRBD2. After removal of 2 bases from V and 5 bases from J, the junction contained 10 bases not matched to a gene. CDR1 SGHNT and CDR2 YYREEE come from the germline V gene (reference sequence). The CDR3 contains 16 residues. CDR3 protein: CASSFGRRGGLDTQYF. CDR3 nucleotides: TGTGCCAGCAGCTTTGGTAGACGGGGGGGCCTAGATACGCAGTATTTT.